This T cell receptor (beta chain) is from a study of beta chain features in type 1 diabetes. Study-level findings and limits: For Type 1 diabetes patients, all four CD4+ subsets carried TCRB CDR3s that were moderately but significantly shorter.

Isolated RNA was reverse transcribed in full, so expressed TCRB transcripts were sequenced. Libraries were prepared by immunoSEQ multiplex PCR; TCRdb keeps only in-frame clonotypes and omits some of them. The sample consists of over 100,000 clones, about a sixth of them appearing once. Details on this clone: The antigen remains undetermined. One base away lies a much larger clone, so this may be a sequencing read error.

The junction had 10 bases not matched to a gene; V was cut back by 7 bases and J by 1 base. The germline V gene encodes CDR1 GTSNPN and CDR2 SVGIG (reference sequence). The CDR3 has 15 residues. The sequenced material came from central memory CD4+ T cells from blood. The TCR originated in a man in his thirties or forties with type 1 diabetes. The chain carries TRBV30 and TRBJ1-2, with 9 bases fitting TRBD1. The chain's CDR3 is CALARDRAFNYGYTF. The CDR3 DNA follows: TGTGCCTTGGCTCGGGACAGGGCCTTTAACTATGGCTACACCTTC.